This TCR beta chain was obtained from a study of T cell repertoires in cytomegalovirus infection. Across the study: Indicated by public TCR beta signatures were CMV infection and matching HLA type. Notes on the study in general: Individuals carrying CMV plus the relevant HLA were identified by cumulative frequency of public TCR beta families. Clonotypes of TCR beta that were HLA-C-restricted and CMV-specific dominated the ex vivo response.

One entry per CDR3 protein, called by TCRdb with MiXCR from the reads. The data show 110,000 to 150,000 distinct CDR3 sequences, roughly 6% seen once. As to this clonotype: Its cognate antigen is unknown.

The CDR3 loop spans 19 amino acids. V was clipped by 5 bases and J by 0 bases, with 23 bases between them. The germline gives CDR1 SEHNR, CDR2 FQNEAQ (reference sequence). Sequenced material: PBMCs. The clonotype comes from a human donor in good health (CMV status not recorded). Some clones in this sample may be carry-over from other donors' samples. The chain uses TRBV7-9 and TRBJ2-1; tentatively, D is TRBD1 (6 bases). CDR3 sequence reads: CASSLTPPPQGISYNEQFF. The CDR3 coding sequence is TGTGCCAGCAGCCTAACCCCCCCCCCCCAGGGGATCTCCTACAATGAGCAGTTCTTC. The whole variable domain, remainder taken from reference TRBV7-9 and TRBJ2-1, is DTGVSQNPRHKITKRGQNVTFRCDPISEHNRLYWYRQTLGQGPEFLTYFQNEAQLEKSRLLSDRFSAERPKGSFSTLEIQRTEQGDSAMYLCASSLTPPPQGISYNEQFFGPGTRLTVL.